This T cell receptor (beta chain) originates from a study of blood T cells in healthy people across ages. In the study overall: About one barcoded beta molecule per two T cells was the capture yield of template switching.

Whole-study findings and limits: Higher diversity, along with more naive CD4+ cells, distinguished long-lived donors from aged donors. TCR beta diversity correlated strongly with naive T cell percentage.

This clonotype was counted a few times. Its antigen is not known. Next came a second PCR, run for about 6 to 11 cycles, which used a sample-barcoded 5' primer along with a J-beta primer mix. TCRdb passed the 5' RACE reads through MiXCR, listing each CDR3 protein once. Among about 1.6 million distinct CDR3 sequences listed, around 35% were seen once. What was sequenced was blood. The receptor comes from a woman aged 25 to 39 in good health.

CDR3 sequence: CSAPIVAAGRAEQFF. The CDR3 bases are TGCAGTGCCCCAATCGTTGCCGCCGGACGCGCTGAGCAGTTCTTC. This chain links TRBV20-1 with TRBJ2-1; D unresolved. Germline lookup yields CDR1 DFQATT and CDR2 SNEGSKA (reference sequence). Trimming removed 6 bases from V and 9 bases from J, with 24 bases in between. CDR3 length: 15 residues.